These 26 T cell receptor beta chains originate from one sample sequenced in a study of blood T cell repertoires in COVID-19 (dated by TCRdb to the early 2020s). The library relied on the immunoSEQ multiplex PCR assay. TCRdb took over this immuneACCESS table, retaining in-frame rearrangements with V and J assigned. Such tables are incomplete; in checked studies, under half of the missing clones stem from an unresolved V gene, and the remainder is unexplained. Recorded for this sample are some 200,000 clones; about nine tenths of them occurred a single time. The ten largest account for less than 4.5% of the sample. The sample consisted of PBMCs or T cells enriched from blood (not recorded which). The source is a woman aged 40 to 50 with acute COVID-19.

V usage is TRBV7-9 and J usage is TRBJ2-5; TRBD1 agrees at 8 bases. The CDR3 runs 17 residues. V lost 0 bases to trimming and J lost 5 bases; unmatched junction nucleotides: 11. Germline-derived CDR1 and CDR2 are SEHNR and FQNEAQ (reference sequence). The CDR3 loop is CASSLALQGAPRETQYF. The CDR3 nucleotides are TGTGCCAGCAGCTTAGCGCTGCAGGGGGCCCCTCGGGAGACCCAGTACTTC.

The chain couples TRBV13 to TRBJ1-1; D is possibly TRBD1 (5 bases). Germline CDR1 reads PRHDT; CDR2 reads FYEKMQ (reference sequence). The CDR3 runs 14 residues. V gave up 5 bases and J gave up 0 bases, with 10 bases separating them. Here the CDR3 reads CASSRGTMNTEAFF. CDR3 DNA: TGTGCCAGCAGCCGGGGGACCATGAACACTGAAGCTTTCTTT.

The rearrangement joins TRBV7-6 to TRBJ1-6, with 9 nucleotides matching TRBD1. Per the germline V gene, CDR1 is SGHVS and CDR2 is FNYEAQ. The CDR3 has 16 amino acids. V lost 1 base and J lost 7; bases outside the gene matches: 5. CDR3 residues: CASSLGGQGSNSPLHF. For the CDR3, the DNA is TGTGCCAGCAGCTTAGGTGGACAGGGGTCGAATTCACCCCTCCACTTT.

V gene TRBV9 combines with J gene TRBJ1-6; 7 nucleotides line up with TRBD1. The V and J ends lost 0 bases and 5 bases, in that order; junction bases with no gene match: 2. Germline V gene lookup returns CDR1 SGDLS and CDR2 YYNGEE. This CDR3 spans 15 amino acids. CDR3 coding DNA: TGTGCCAGCAGCGTAGCCGGGACAGATAATTCACCCCTCCACTTT. As protein: CASSVAGTDNSPLHF.

The V and J genes are TRBV7-5 and TRBJ2-7; the table's D call, TRBD1, was not checked against the DNA. TRBV7-5 is an annotated pseudogene. The CDR3 runs to 12 residues. The CDR3 nucleotides read TGTGCCAGAAGCCCCCGGACAGGAGAGCAGTACTTC. This gives the protein CARSPRTGEQYF.

This chain uses TRBV27 with TRBJ1-5; 8 nucleotides line up with TRBD1. V was pared by 4 bases and J by 7 bases, with 3 bases of the junction left unmatched. Germline values: CDR1 MNHEY, CDR2 SMNVEV (reference sequence). This CDR3 is built from 13 residues. CDR3 region: CASSSGGWQPQHF. The CDR3 nucleotides are TGTGCCAGCAGTTCAGGGGGCTGGCAGCCCCAGCATTTT.

This chain uses TRBV11-1 with TRBJ1-2, with TRBD1 identical over 7 bases. Germline CDR1 and CDR2: SGHAT and FQDESV (reference sequence). V lost 5 bases and J lost 7; bases outside the gene matches: 10. This CDR3 has 14 residues. The CDR3 bases are TGTGCCAGCAGCAGCCATCGACAGGGTCCTGGCTACACCTTC. Its protein product is CASSSHRQGPGYTF. Based on the CDR3 plus reference TRBV11-1 and TRBJ1-2, the full variable domain is EAEVAQSPRYKITEKSQAVAFWCDPISGHATLYWYRQILGQGPELLVQFQDESVVDDSQLPKDRFSAERLKGVDSTLKIQPAELGDSAMYLCASSSHRQGPGYTFGSGTRLTVV.

The chain combines TRBV7-9 with TRBJ1-1; TRBD1 is a possible D gene (5 bases). The germline V gene has CDR1 SEHNR and CDR2 FQNEAQ (reference sequence). The CDR3 sequence is 14 residues long. Trimming shortened V by 2 bases and J by 1 base, and 8 bases separated the two germline ends. The CDR3 is CASSLLTGNTEAFF. CDR3 nucleotides: TGTGCCAGCAGCTTATTAACAGGGAACACTGAAGCTTTCTTT.

Turning to this clone: Other DNA sequences in this specimen translate into the identical CDR3. The rearrangement joins TRBV6-5 to TRBJ1-5, with TRBD1 matching over 8 bases. The CDR3 covers 15 residues. The germline V gene encodes CDR1 MNHEY and CDR2 SVGAGI. The V gene end was trimmed by 4 bases and the J gene end by 0 bases; junction bases not matched to a gene: 2. The CDR3 sequence is CASSSDRGSNQPQHF. The CDR3 bases are TGTGCCAGCAGTTCCGACAGGGGTAGCAATCAGCCCCAGCATTTT.

This chain uses TRBV2 with TRBJ2-7, with 10 bases matching TRBD1. Germline CDR1 is SNHLY and CDR2 is FYNNEI. J was trimmed by 4 bases and V by 1 base; bases with no gene match: 1. CDR3 size: 14 residues. This chain's CDR3 is CASSEVGQGYEQYV. CDR3 nucleotides: TGTGCCAGCAGTGAAGTGGGACAGGGGTACGAGCAGTACGTC.

The chain links TRBV10-2 to TRBJ2-1; D perhaps matches TRBD1 (5 bases). Trimming shortened V by 9 bases and J by 3 bases, and 12 bases separated the two germline ends. The CDR3 is 13 amino acids. CDR1 WSHSY and CDR2 SAAADI come from the germline V gene. This chain's CDR3 is CASTDRSYNEQFF. The CDR3 DNA is TGCGCCAGTACTGACAGAAGCTACAATGAGCAGTTCTTC.

This sequence joins TRBV9 and TRBJ2-7; TRBD2 aligns across 13 bases. Trimming took 4 bases from V and 3 from J; bases not matched to a gene: 7. Germline V lookup: CDR1 SGDLS, CDR2 YYNGEE. CDR3 size: 16 residues. The CDR3 DNA sequence: TGTGCCAGCAGCCCATGGACTAGCGGGGGTAGCTACGAGCAGTACTTC. Translating it yields CASSPWTSGGSYEQYF.

This clone has a single count. The same CDR3 arises from other DNA sequences in this sample as well. The chain combines TRBV5-4 with TRBJ1-1, with 8 bases matching TRBD1. Germline V lookup: CDR1 SGHNT, CDR2 YYREEE (reference sequence). This CDR3 contains 13 residues. J gave up 4 bases and V 4 bases, and 3 bases lay outside the gene matches. This CDR3 is CASSTTGGTEAFF. In nucleotides, the CDR3 is TGTGCCAGCAGCACCACAGGGGGCACTGAAGCTTTCTTT.

This clone came up once. The V gene is TRBV19, the J gene TRBJ1-1; 8 nucleotides agree with TRBD1. After removal of 3 bases from V and 7 bases from J, the junction contained 13 bases not matched to a gene. The CDR3 consists of 16 residues. Germline-derived CDR1 and CDR2 are LNHDA and SQIVND (reference sequence). As DNA, the CDR3 is TGTGCCAGTAGTATCCCTAGTGGACAGGGCAAGATTGAAGCTTTCTTT. Translated, it gives CASSIPSGQGKIEAFF.

The CDR3 sequence is CASSLVGQTYNEQFF. DNA for the CDR3: TGCGCCAGCAGCTTGGTTGGACAAACATACAATGAGCAGTTCTTC. The rearrangement uses TRBV5-1 and TRBJ2-1, with D perhaps matching TRBD1 (5 bases). Germline lookup yields CDR1 SGHRS and CDR2 YFSETQ. V gave up 0 bases and J gave up 4 bases, with 11 bases separating them. This CDR3 has 15 amino acids.

This clone was detected only a few times. The chain couples TRBV5-1 to TRBJ1-2, with 8 bases fitting TRBD1. Germline loops: CDR1 SGHRS, CDR2 YFSETQ. V was pared by 3 bases and J by 3 bases, with 4 bases of the junction left unmatched. This CDR3 is built from 14 residues. The CDR3 region is CASSSLQGDYGYTF. The CDR3 DNA is TGCGCCAGCAGCTCACTACAGGGGGACTATGGCTACACCTTC.

This chain uses TRBV7-9 with TRBJ2-3; 7 bases match TRBD1. The CDR3 is 15 residues long. V was pared by 1 base and J by 2 bases, with 3 bases of the junction left unmatched. Germline V lookup: CDR1 SEHNR, CDR2 FQNEAQ (reference sequence). The CDR3 sequence is CASSLGDSLTDTQYF. The CDR3 DNA follows: TGTGCCAGCAGCTTAGGGGACAGCCTCACAGATACGCAGTATTTT.

In nucleotides, the CDR3 is TGTGCCAGCAGCTCCTACAGGGGAGGTAGCAATCAGCCCCAGCATTTT. Protein: CASSSYRGGSNQPQHF. The gene calls are TRBV7-3 and TRBJ1-5, with 7 nucleotides matching TRBD1. This CDR3 has 16 amino acids. V was clipped by 4 bases and J by 0 bases; unmatched bases: 6. Germline V lookup: CDR1 SGHTA, CDR2 FQGTGA.

This chain links TRBV10-1 with TRBJ1-1, with D unresolved. The germline V gene has CDR1 WNHNN and CDR2 SYGVQD (reference sequence). This CDR3 contains 16 residues. The V and J ends lost 8 bases and 4 bases respectively, with 23 bases between them. CDR3 in amino acids: CASETERKGGSTEAFF. The CDR3 DNA sequence: TGCGCCAGCGAAACAGAACGAAAAGGTGGCTCCACTGAAGCTTTCTTT.

The chain combines TRBV11-2 with TRBJ2-2; TRBD1 matches 9 bases. V shed 7 bases, J shed 3 bases, and the junction held 12 bases outside the gene matches. Looked up from germline, CDR1 is SGHAT and CDR2 is FQNNGV. The CDR3 runs to 17 residues. The CDR3 spells CASIPIGTGRDTGELFF. CDR3 bases: TGTGCCAGCATACCTATTGGGACAGGGCGGGACACCGGGGAGCTGTTTTTT. Full variable domain (outside the CDR3, taken from reference TRBV11-2 and TRBJ2-2): EAGVAQSPRYKIIEKRQSVAFWCNPISGHATLYWYQQILGQGPKLLIQFQNNGVVDDSQLPKDRFSAERLKGVDSTLKIQPAKLEDSAVYLCASIPIGTGRDTGELFFGEGSRLTVL.

The chain joins TRBV9 to TRBJ1-2; TRBD1 matches 7 bases. The CDR3 spans 15 residues. V gave up 1 base and J gave up 8 bases; unmatched junction bases: 11. Germline loops: CDR1 SGDLS, CDR2 YYNGEE. This CDR3 reads CASSVISGTETGYTF. CDR3 bases: TGTGCCAGCAGCGTAATCTCCGGGACAGAGACAGGCTACACCTTC.

This clone was counted between two and nine times. V and J are TRBV27 and TRBJ2-7, with unresolved D. The length of the CDR3 is 13 residues. Between the trimmed V and J ends, which lost 3 bases and 3 bases, there was a span of 9 bases. In germline, CDR1 is MNHEY, CDR2 SMNVEV (reference sequence). CDR3 bases: TGTGCCAGCAGTTTGAGGCAAAGCTACGAGCAGTACTTC. Its protein product is CASSLRQSYEQYF.

The chain is built from TRBV18 and TRBJ2-6; D is ambiguous. The V and J ends lost 3 bases and 0 bases respectively, with 12 bases between them. The CDR3 consists of 17 residues. Germline CDR1 and CDR2: KGHSH and LQKENI. The CDR3 region is CASSPLPRSSGANVLTF. Written as DNA, the CDR3 is TGTGCCAGCTCACCGCTTCCCAGAAGCTCTGGGGCCAACGTCCTGACTTTC. Full variable domain (outside the CDR3, taken from reference TRBV18 and TRBJ2-6): NAGVMQNPRHLVRRRGQEARLRCSPMKGHSHVYWYRQLPEEGLKFMVYLQKENIIDESGMPKERFSAEFPKEGPSILRIQQVVRGDSAAYFCASSPLPRSSGANVLTFGAGSRLTVL.

This clone was picked up one time. This rearrangement joins TRBV5-1 to TRBJ1-1; tentative D call: TRBD1 (5 bases). The germline CDR1 and CDR2 sequences are SGHRS and YFSETQ. Trimming removed 4 bases at V and 2 bases at J, with 15 bases between. CDR3 size: 15 residues. The DNA for the CDR3 is TGCGCCAGCAGCCCCCAGACAGAATTAAACACTGAAGCTTTCTTT. Its protein is CASSPQTELNTEAFF.

The V call is TRBV5-1, the J call TRBJ2-7; TRBD1 aligns across 11 bases. V was clipped by 4 bases and J by 2 bases; unmatched bases: 5. CDR3 size: 15 residues. Germline V lookup: CDR1 SGHRS, CDR2 YFSETQ. CDR3 in amino acids: CASSEPGQGAYEQYF. The DNA for the CDR3 is TGCGCCAGCAGCGAACCGGGACAGGGGGCCTACGAGCAGTACTTC.

The chain is built from TRBV27 and TRBJ1-4; 8 positions match TRBD1. This CDR3 region has 17 residues. From germline, CDR1 is MNHEY and CDR2 SMNVEV (reference sequence). J gave up 0 bases and V 2 bases, and 5 bases lay outside the gene matches. The CDR3 reads CASSLDRGRATNEKLFF. CDR3 in DNA: TGTGCCAGCAGTTTAGACAGGGGCCGAGCAACTAATGAAAAACTGTTTTTT.